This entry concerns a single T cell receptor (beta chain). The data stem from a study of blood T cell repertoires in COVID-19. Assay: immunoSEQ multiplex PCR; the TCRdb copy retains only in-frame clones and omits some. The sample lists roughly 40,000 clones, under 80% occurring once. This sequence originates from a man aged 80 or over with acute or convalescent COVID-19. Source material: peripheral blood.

The DNA for the CDR3 is TGTGCCAGCAGCAGACCACAGGGGAGAGTCTACGAGCAGTACTTC. It encodes CASSRPQGRVYEQYF. The chain links TRBV3-1 (or the pseudogene TRBV3-2) to TRBJ2-7; 7 nucleotides line up with TRBD1. Looked up from germline, CDR1 is LGHDT and CDR2 is YNNKEL (reference sequence). V was clipped by 5 bases and J by 3 bases; unmatched bases: 10. The CDR3 has 15 residues.